The 29 T cell receptor beta chains below were found in one sample sequenced in a study of long-term antiretroviral therapy in people with HIV. Researchers ran immunoSEQ v3.0 at survey level. The data were produced by immunoSEQ multiplex PCR, yet TCRdb's version contains in-frame clones alone and is incomplete. This table has 14,000 or so clones, around 90% appearing once. The specimen comprised unsorted PBMCs, sampled 6.2 years after starting antiretroviral therapy. Receptor source: a man in his forties with HIV.

DNA of the CDR3: TGTGCCAGTAGTTCAGGGGTCAGGGGCACTGAAGCTTTCTTT. Encoded protein: CASSSGVRGTEAFF. This chain uses TRBV19 with TRBJ1-1, with TRBD1 as a possible D gene (6 bases). The germline CDR1 and CDR2 sequences are LNHDA and SQIVND (reference sequence). Deletions cut 5 bases from V and 4 bases from J, with 14 bases between. CDR3 length: 14 amino acids.

This sequence joins TRBV6-5 and TRBJ1-1; 7 positions agree with TRBD1. The germline CDR1 and CDR2 sequences are MNHEY and SVGAGI. J was trimmed by 5 bases and V by 5 bases; bases with no gene match: 5. This CDR3 region has 13 residues. DNA of the CDR3: TGTGCCAGCAGTAAGGGGGCGCCGACTGAAGCTTTCTTT. Its protein is CASSKGAPTEAFF.

The rearrangement links TRBV5-1 to TRBJ2-1; D ambiguous. With 5 bases removed from V and 0 bases from J, the gap between germline ends came to 18 bases. CDR1 is SGHRS, CDR2 YFSETQ, per germline. The CDR3 covers 17 residues. The CDR3 is CASRGRDLPSSYNEQFF. The CDR3 DNA reads TGCGCCAGCAGAGGACGAGACCTTCCTAGCTCCTACAATGAGCAGTTCTTC.

The chain links TRBV11-2 to TRBJ2-2; a weak D match, TRBD2 (6 bases). Germline CDR1 is SGHAT and CDR2 is FQNNGV. V was pared by 6 bases and J by 4 bases, with 18 bases between. The CDR3 runs 16 residues. CDR3 amino acids: CASSPRYSGPTGELFF. The CDR3 coding sequence is TGTGCCAGCAGTCCCCGGTATAGCGGCCCCACCGGGGAGCTGTTTTTT.

The chain is built from TRBV30 and TRBJ1-1; possibly TRBD1 for D (5 bases). The germline CDR1 and CDR2 sequences are GTSNPN and SVGIG (reference sequence). V was pared by 4 bases and J by 4 bases, with 16 bases between. The CDR3 length is 14 residues. The CDR3 region is CAWTPGLLGTEAFF. The CDR3 DNA is TGTGCCTGGACCCCGGGACTCCTGGGCACTGAAGCTTTCTTT.

This chain connects TRBV19 to TRBJ2-3, with no clear D. This CDR3 contains 12 residues. V was clipped by 9 bases and J by 3 bases, with 10 bases between them. Germline V lookup: CDR1 LNHDA, CDR2 SQIVND (reference sequence). The chain's CDR3 is CASRLGTDTQYF. The CDR3, as DNA: TGTGCCAGCCGCCTAGGGACAGATACGCAGTATTTT. The full variable domain, in which reference TRBV19 and TRBJ2-3 provide the parts outside the CDR3, is DGGITQSPKYLFRKEGQNVTLSCEQNLNHDAMYWYRQDPGQGLRLIYYSQIVNDFQKGDIAEGYSVSREKKESFPLTVTSAQKNPTAFYLCASRLGTDTQYFGPGTRLTVL.

The chain carries TRBV7-9 and TRBJ2-2; D is unclear. The germline V and J ends were trimmed by 1 base and 2 bases, with 17 bases remaining between them. This CDR3 comprises 18 residues. Per germline, CDR1 SEHNR and CDR2 FQNEAQ (reference sequence). CDR3 amino acids: CASSLEQRLLANTGELFF. The CDR3 DNA follows: TGTGCCAGCAGCTTAGAGCAACGCTTATTGGCAAACACCGGGGAGCTGTTTTTT.

V and J are TRBV7-9 and TRBJ2-7; 10 bases map to TRBD2. CDR1 and CDR2 from the germline V gene are SEHNR and FQNEAQ (reference sequence). The trim removed 3 bases at V and 0 bases at J, leaving 2 bases unmatched. CDR3 size: 15 residues. The chain's CDR3 is CASSLPSGSSYEQYF. In DNA, the CDR3 is TGTGCCAGCAGCTTGCCTAGCGGGAGCTCCTACGAGCAGTACTTC.

This chain joins TRBV27 and TRBJ2-7; weak D call: TRBD2 (5 bases). Trimming cost V 5 bases and J 2 bases, with 16 bases left between them. This CDR3 is 15 amino acids long. Germline lookup yields CDR1 MNHEY and CDR2 SMNVEV (reference sequence). In DNA form, the CDR3 reads TGTGCCAGCAGTCACTGGCCAGCGGAGGCCTACGAGCAGTACTTC. As protein: CASSHWPAEAYEQYF.

V usage is TRBV7-9 and J usage is TRBJ1-5; TRBD1 matches 10 bases. V lost 5 bases and J lost 6; bases outside the gene matches: 4. This CDR3 spans 14 amino acids. Germline lookup yields CDR1 SEHNR and CDR2 FQNEAQ (reference sequence). The CDR3 protein is CASSLGQGGQPQHF. DNA for the CDR3: TGTGCCAGCAGCCTTGGACAGGGGGGTCAGCCCCAGCATTTT.

The V gene is TRBV5-4, the J gene TRBJ2-1, with 8 bases identical to TRBD2. The CDR3 runs 14 residues. The V and J ends lost 4 bases and 10 bases, in that order; junction bases with no gene match: 10. In germline, CDR1 is SGHNT, CDR2 YYREEE (reference sequence). CDR3 DNA: TGTGCCAGCAGCGGGGGACTTCGGGGGGGAGAGCAGTTCTTC. As protein: CASSGGLRGGEQFF.

This chain joins TRBV25-1 and TRBJ2-7, with TRBD1 identical over 7 bases. The CDR3 covers 15 residues. The germline V gene encodes CDR1 MGHDK and CDR2 SYGVNS. The V segment lost 5 bases and the J segment 1 base; nucleotides outside the gene matches: 8. For the CDR3, the DNA is TGTGCCAGCAGTCCTACAGGGGCTTTATCCTACGAGCAGTACTTC. It is translated as CASSPTGALSYEQYF.

This clone came up once. V usage is TRBV7-3 and J usage is TRBJ2-2, with TRBD1 identical over 7 bases. V was pared by 1 base and J by 5 bases, with 4 bases of the junction left unmatched. CDR3 size: 15 residues. In germline, CDR1 is SGHTA, CDR2 FQGTGA. Written as DNA, the CDR3 is TGTGCCAGCAGCTTAAACAGGGGCCGGACCGGGGAGCTGTTTTTT. Its protein is CASSLNRGRTGELFF.

J is TRBJ1-5 and V is TRBV2, with 7 nucleotides matching TRBD1. The CDR3 has 15 amino acids. The J segment lost 2 bases and the V segment lost 8 bases, leaving 9 bases of the junction unmatched. Germline CDR1 is SNHLY and CDR2 is FYNNEI. DNA for the CDR3: TGTGCCAGCTCAGGGGGGGGCGGGCGCAATCAGCCCCAGCATTTT. It encodes CASSGGGGRNQPQHF.

The V gene is TRBV2, the J gene TRBJ2-5; D possibly corresponds to TRBD2 (5 bases). The V gene's germline CDR1 is SNHLY and CDR2 FYNNEI. The CDR3 loop spans 17 amino acids. V was shortened by 7 bases and J by 5 bases, with 26 bases between the two germline ends. The CDR3 loop is CASNSDTSGTPRETQYF. The CDR3 DNA reads as TGTGCCAGCAATTCTGACACGAGCGGAACCCCAAGGGAGACCCAGTACTTC.

This chain uses TRBV4-1 with TRBJ2-2; D remains ambiguous. Germline values: CDR1 MGHRA, CDR2 YSYEKL. The CDR3 sequence is 14 residues long. Trimming took off 4 bases at V and 1 base at J, with 7 bases between the two ends. The CDR3 loop reads CASSLPGNTGELFF. In DNA form, the CDR3 reads TGCGCCAGCAGCCTCCCAGGGAACACCGGGGAGCTGTTTTTT.

The genes are TRBV9 and TRBJ2-2; D possibly uses TRBD1 or TRBD2 (6 bases each). Germline V gene lookup returns CDR1 SGDLS and CDR2 YYNGEE. The CDR3 consists of 15 residues. V was clipped by 0 bases and J by 6 bases, with 12 bases between them. CDR3 coding DNA: TGTGCCAGCAGCGTAGTTGCAGGGGAGGCCGGGGAGCTGTTTTTT. Translation: CASSVVAGEAGELFF.

The chain uses TRBV7-2 and TRBJ2-1; 12 positions agree with TRBD2. The germline V gene encodes CDR1 SGHTA and CDR2 FQGNSA. The CDR3 is 17 amino acids. J lost 6 bases, V lost 4 bases, and 10 bases had no gene match. CDR3 amino acids: CASSSSPSSGRANEQFF. CDR3 coding DNA: TGTGCCAGCAGCTCGAGCCCATCTAGCGGGAGGGCCAATGAGCAGTTCTTC. The full variable domain, in which reference TRBV7-2 and TRBJ2-1 provide the parts outside the CDR3, is GAGVSQSPSNKVTEKGKDVELRCDPISGHTALYWYRQSLGQGLEFLIYFQGNSAPDKSGLPSDRFSAERTGGSVSTLTIQRTQQEDSAVYLCASSSSPSSGRANEQFFGPGTRLTVL.

This clone has a handful of counts. This sequence joins TRBV27 and TRBJ2-7; D not certain. The germline gives CDR1 MNHEY, CDR2 SMNVEV (reference sequence). This CDR3 spans 13 amino acids. Trimming took off 5 bases at V and 0 bases at J, with 8 bases between the two ends. CDR3 in amino acids: CASSEDGSYEQYF. CDR3 DNA sequence: TGTGCCAGCAGTGAGGACGGCTCCTACGAGCAGTACTTC.

The chain joins TRBV7-6 to TRBJ2-5; D might be TRBD2 (6 bases). Between the trimmed V and J ends, which lost 3 bases and 3 bases, there was a span of 11 bases. CDR1 SGHVS and CDR2 FNYEAQ come from the germline V gene. The CDR3 has 14 amino acids. CDR3 nucleotide sequence: TGTGCCAGCAGCTTTCAACCGGGGGAAGAGACCCAGTACTTC. Encoded protein: CASSFQPGEETQYF.

The chain links TRBV28 to TRBJ1-2; D is undetermined. The CDR3 spans 12 residues. The germline CDR1 and CDR2 sequences are MDHEN and SYDVKM. The germline V and J ends were trimmed by 4 bases and 1 base, with 4 bases remaining between them. The CDR3 DNA reads TGTGCCAGCAGTTCAAGTAACTATGGCTACACCTTC. Translation gives CASSSSNYGYTF.

The count of this clone is one. The chain couples TRBV19 to TRBJ2-7; TRBD2 matches at 10 bases. This CDR3 has 13 residues. CDR1 is LNHDA, CDR2 SQIVND, per germline (reference sequence). V lost 7 bases to trimming and J lost 3 bases; unmatched junction nucleotides: 3. The DNA of the CDR3 is TGTGCCAGTACCTCTAGCGGGGGCTACGAGCAGTACTTC. This gives the protein CASTSSGGYEQYF.

The rearrangement joins TRBV29-1 to TRBJ2-2; 7 bases map to TRBD1. V shed 4 bases and J 0 bases; nucleotides not matched to a gene: 2. There are 14 residues in the CDR3. Germline CDR1 reads SQVTM; CDR2 reads ANQGSEA. The CDR3 protein is CSVVTGANTGELFF. The CDR3 DNA reads TGCAGCGTTGTTACAGGGGCGAACACCGGGGAGCTGTTTTTT.

V gene TRBV6-1 combines with J gene TRBJ1-5; perhaps TRBD1 as D (6 bases). The CDR3 length is 14 residues. CDR1 and CDR2 from the germline V gene are MNHNS and SASEGT. V shed 4 bases and J shed 3 bases, with 10 bases lying between them. CDR3 in amino acids: CASSVTGNNQPQHF. The CDR3 DNA reads TGTGCCAGCAGTGTAACAGGGAACAATCAGCCCCAGCATTTT.

The chain couples TRBV5-4 to TRBJ2-7; no clear D. This CDR3 is built from 12 residues. The V gene's germline CDR1 is SGHNT and CDR2 YYREEE (reference sequence). The ends were cut back, 4 bases at V and 5 bases at J, with 10 bases in the middle. The CDR3 region is CASSRPLDEQYF. In nucleotides, the CDR3 is TGTGCCAGCAGCCGACCCCTCGACGAGCAGTACTTC.

J is TRBJ2-1 and V is TRBV6-5; the D gene could be TRBD1 or TRBD2 (5 bases each). V was shortened by 2 bases and J by 7 bases, with 12 bases between the two germline ends. This CDR3 has 14 amino acids. CDR1 and CDR2 from the germline V gene are MNHEY and SVGAGI. The DNA for the CDR3 is TGTGCCAGCAGTTACCTCGGGGACCCTAATGAGCAGTTCTTC. It specifies CASSYLGDPNEQFF.

J is TRBJ1-1 and V is TRBV29-1; 11 nucleotides match TRBD1. The J segment lost 1 base and the V segment lost 4 bases, leaving 2 bases of the junction unmatched. The V gene's germline CDR1 is SQVTM and CDR2 ANQGSEA. The CDR3 runs 14 residues. In nucleotides, the CDR3 is TGCAGCGTTGGGACAGGGGGCGCGAACACTGAAGCTTTCTTT. Amino acids: CSVGTGGANTEAFF.

This chain links TRBV7-8 with TRBJ2-7; D is ambiguous. V lost 3 bases and J lost 5, with 17 bases in between. Germline V gene data show CDR1 as SGHVS and CDR2 as FQNEAQ. The CDR3 spans 15 residues. The DNA for the CDR3 is TGTGCCAGCAGCTTCGAGCGCACGCAACTCCACGAGCAGTACTTC. Translation: CASSFERTQLHEQYF.

J is TRBJ1-3 and V is TRBV4-1, with D perhaps matching TRBD1 (6 bases). V was shortened by 0 bases and J by 4 bases, with 13 bases between the two germline ends. Germline V lookup: CDR1 MGHRA, CDR2 YSYEKL. The CDR3 is made up of 16 amino acids. The CDR3 DNA follows: TGCGCCAGCAGCCAAGACCCCGGACAGAGGGGAAACACCATATATTTT. Translated, it gives CASSQDPGQRGNTIYF.